These T cell receptor beta chains were read from a single sample in a study of blood T cell repertoires in COVID-19. Using immunoSEQ multiplex PCR, the repertoire was profiled, and TCRdb retains in-frame clones only, with some absent. This table has approximately 180,000 clones, almost 80% appearing once. Material for sequencing was peripheral blood. These receptors originate from a woman aged 70-85 years with acute or convalescent COVID-19. The CDR3 runs from the conserved cysteine through the conserved F or W. A D gene is named only where the DNA matches it firmly. Clone sizes are given selectively: once, few, many, or a class where the clone is expanded.

clone_size,j_call,d_call,v_call,cdr3_aa,cdr3_nt
-,TRBJ2-5,-,TRBV7-2,CASSPGTSQETQYF,TGTGCCAGCTCCCCGGGGACTTCCCAAGAGACCCAGTACTTC
-,TRBJ2-1,TRBD2,TRBV6-2/TRBV6-3,CASSFLGRGEQFF,TGTGCCAGCAGTTTCCTAGGGAGGGGTGAGCAGTTCTTC
-,TRBJ2-2,TRBD2,TRBV3-1/TRBV3-2,CASSPGLAGGYAGELFF,TGTGCCAGCAGCCCCGGACTAGCGGGAGGGTACGCCGGGGAGCTGTTTTTT
-,TRBJ1-4,TRBD1,TRBV30,CAWSVRSTGGYEKLFF,TGTGCCTGGAGTGTACGGTCAACAGGGGGGTATGAAAAACTGTTTTTT
-,TRBJ2-2,-,TRBV19,CASSIDLAGRWTGELFF,TGTGCCAGTAGTATAGATCTGGCGGGAAGGTGGACCGGGGAGCTGTTTTTT
-,TRBJ2-3,TRBD1,TRBV10-3,CAISDRGQADTQYF,TGTGCCATCAGCGACAGGGGGCAGGCAGATACGCAGTATTTT
-,TRBJ2-7,TRBD1,TRBV18,CASSPQVPGTGGEQYF,TGTGCCAGCTCACCGCAAGTCCCTGGGACAGGGGGCGAGCAGTACTTC
-,TRBJ1-2,TRBD1,TRBV12-3/TRBV12-4,CASSPGQYGYTF,TGTGCCAGCAGCCCGGGACAGTATGGCTACACCTTC
few,TRBJ1-4,-,TRBV7-9,CASSWARAAGKLFF,TGTGCCAGCAGCTGGGCCAGGGCCGCTGGAAAACTGTTTTTT
-,TRBJ2-7,TRBD2,TRBV10-3,CAISESAGVVGEQYF,TGTGCCATCAGTGAGTCGGCGGGAGTTGTCGGGGAGCAGTACTTC
-,TRBJ1-4,-,TRBV29-1,CSVAPVGYEKLFF,TGCAGCGTTGCCCCGGTCGGTTATGAAAAACTGTTTTTT
-,TRBJ2-7,-,TRBV15,CATSRGAREQYF,TGTGCCACCAGCAGGGGGGCGAGGGAGCAGTACTTC
-,TRBJ1-3,-,TRBV19,CASSILGSGNTIYF,TGTGCCAGTAGTATCCTCGGCTCTGGAAACACCATATATTTT
-,TRBJ2-7,TRBD2,TRBV3-1/TRBV3-2,CASSPLAAGAGWEQYF,TGTGCCAGCAGCCCTTTGGCAGCGGGAGCCGGGTGGGAGCAGTACTTC
-,TRBJ2-3,TRBD2,TRBV19,CASSIGLAGEDTQYF,TGTGCCAGTAGTATAGGACTAGCGGGAGAAGATACGCAGTATTTT
few,TRBJ1-5,-,TRBV20-1,CSASRERGDQPQHF,TGCAGTGCTAGTCGAGAACGGGGGGATCAGCCCCAGCATTTT
-,TRBJ2-7,TRBD2,TRBV4-2,CASSQDLRAGVSYEQYF,TGTGCCAGCAGCCAAGATTTGAGAGCGGGAGTCTCCTACGAGCAGTACTTC
-,TRBJ1-5,-,TRBV7-2,CASSYAGINQPQHF,TGTGCCAGCAGCTACGCAGGGATCAATCAGCCCCAGCATTTT
-,TRBJ2-7,-,TRBV19,CASSIDRTRGNEQYF,TGTGCCAGTAGTATAGATCGGACAAGAGGCAACGAGCAGTACTTC
-,TRBJ1-3,TRBD1,TRBV5-1,CASSPGTGANSGNTIYF,TGCGCCAGCAGTCCCGGGACAGGGGCGAACTCTGGAAACACCATATATTTT
-,TRBJ2-1,TRBD2,TRBV5-1,CASTEREGHRGEQFF,TGCGCCAGCACCGAGCGGGAGGGCCATAGGGGTGAGCAGTTCTTC
-,TRBJ2-2,TRBD1,TRBV6-5,CASGTGAYTGELFF,TGTGCCAGCGGAACAGGGGCATACACCGGGGAGCTGTTTTTT
once,TRBJ2-7,TRBD1,TRBV30,CAWDRVNSYEQYF,TGTGCCTGGGACAGGGTCAACTCCTACGAGCAGTACTTC
-,TRBJ2-7,TRBD2,TRBV6-2/TRBV6-3,CASSPTFSGRGYEQYF,TGTGCCAGCAGCCCTACCTTTAGCGGGAGAGGCTACGAGCAGTACTTC
-,TRBJ2-1,TRBD2,TRBV7-9,CASSFRKRETYNEQFF,TGTGCCAGCAGCTTCCGTAAGCGGGAAACCTACAATGAGCAGTTCTTC
-,TRBJ1-5,TRBD1,TRBV19,CASSIRTGSDQPQHF,TGTGCCAGTAGTATTAGGACAGGGAGCGATCAGCCCCAGCATTTT
-,TRBJ2-5,TRBD1,TRBV18,CASSRPGQGSGETQYF,TGTGCCAGCTCACGCCCGGGACAGGGGTCGGGTGAGACCCAGTACTTC
-,TRBJ2-5,-,TRBV5-1,CASSLGAVETQYF,TGCGCCAGCAGCTTAGGAGCGGTAGAGACCCAGTACTTC
-,TRBJ2-1,TRBD2,TRBV7-3,CASSLVGAGGYYNEQFF,TGTGCCAGCAGCTTAGTTGGGGCGGGAGGGTACTACAATGAGCAGTTCTTC
-,TRBJ2-5,TRBD1,TRBV10-3,CASGQGGETQYF,TGTGCCTCCGGACAGGGTGGTGAGACCCAGTACTTC
-,TRBJ2-3,TRBD2,TRBV29-1,CSVDRSGRSDTQYF,TGCAGCGTTGATCGTAGCGGGAGGTCAGATACGCAGTATTTT
-,TRBJ2-4,-,TRBV7-2,CASSLGGAGENIQYF,TGTGCCAGCAGCTTGGGGGGGGCCGGAGAAAACATTCAGTACTTC
-,TRBJ1-6,-,TRBV5-6,CASSPRGGSPLHF,TGTGCCAGCAGCCCCCGGGGGGGCTCACCCCTCCACTTT
few,TRBJ1-2,-,TRBV3-1/TRBV3-2,CASSPGQAIYGYTF,TGTGCCAGCAGCCCAGGGCAGGCTATCTATGGCTACACCTTC
-,TRBJ2-1,TRBD1,TRBV5-6,CASSFFIRGPNNEQFF,TGTGCCAGCAGCTTCTTTATCAGGGGGCCTAACAATGAGCAGTTCTTC